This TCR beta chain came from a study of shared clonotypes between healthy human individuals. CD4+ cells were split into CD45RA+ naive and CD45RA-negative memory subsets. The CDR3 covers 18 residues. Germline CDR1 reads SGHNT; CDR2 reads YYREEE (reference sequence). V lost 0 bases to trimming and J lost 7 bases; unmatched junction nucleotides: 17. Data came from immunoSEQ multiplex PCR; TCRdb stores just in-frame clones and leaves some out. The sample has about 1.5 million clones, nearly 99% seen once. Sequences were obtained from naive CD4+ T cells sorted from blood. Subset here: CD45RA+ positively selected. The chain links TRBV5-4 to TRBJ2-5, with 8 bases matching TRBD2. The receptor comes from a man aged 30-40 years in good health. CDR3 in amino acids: CASSLARAGGPNGATQYF. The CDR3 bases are TGTGCCAGCAGCTTGGCCCGGGCGGGAGGTCCTAATGGTGCGACCCAGTACTTC.